This T cell receptor beta chain is drawn from a study of OX40 agonist ivuxolimab in advanced cancers. General study points: The CD4+ and CD8+ T cells in the blood had expanded clonally by week 6 at 0.1 to 3.0 mg/kg. CD8+ T cells were the subset that, on average, had more expanded clones than CD4+.

This CDR3 spans 9 amino acids. Germline V lookup: CDR1 SGHNT, CDR2 YYREEE (reference sequence). With 10 bases removed from V and 4 bases from J, the gap between germline ends came to 6 bases. A word on this clone: The antigen is not known.

The table came from immunoSEQ multiplex PCR; TCRdb's copy has only in-frame clones and leaves some out. The sample yields around 80,000 clones, more than 75% seen once. The sequencing used CD4+ or CD8+ T cells sorted from blood, collected in a trial of the OX40 agonist ivuxolimab. The TCR comes from an adult with an advanced solid tumor such as melanoma, head and neck, liver or kidney cancer. J is TRBJ2-7 and V is TRBV5-4; D call uncertain. CDR3 bases: TGTGCCGAGAGTTACGAGCAGTACGTC. This encodes CAESYEQYV.